This is a list of T cell receptor beta chains from one sample in a study of type 1 regulatory T cells. For these TCRs, the target antigens are not known. From the reads, TCRdb called clonotypes with MiXCR, one entry per CDR3 protein. Of about 23,000 distinct CDR3 sequences in the sample, 40% to 55% were seen once. The material sequenced was cultured T cells, either the whole culture or a sorted T cell fraction (not recorded which). These receptors were collected from a human donor in good health. CDR3s include the opening cysteine and the closing phenylalanine or tryptophan. A D gene is named only where the DNA matches it firmly. Clone size appears in some rows only: once, few, many, or a class for an expanded clone.

D gene | J gene | V gene | clone size | CDR3 DNA | CDR3 protein
TRBD2 | TRBJ2-1 | TRBV5-1 | NA | TGCGCCAGCAGCTTGGAAACTAGCGGAAGTTACAATGAGCAGTTCTTC | CASSLETSGSYNEQFF
TRBD1 | TRBJ1-2 | TRBV25-1 | medium-sized | TGTGCCAGCAGGGGTGAGGGGGCGCAGGGCTACACCTTC | CASRGEGAQGYTF
NA | TRBJ1-1 | TRBV7-2 | NA | TGTGCCAGCAGATCCGACGGGAACACTGGAGCTTTCTTT | CASRSDGNTGAFF
NA | TRBJ1-1 | TRBV7-2 | many | TGTGCCAGCAGCCCGCAACCCGGGGTGAACACTGAAGCTTTCTTT | CASSPQPGVNTEAFF
NA | TRBJ2-2 | TRBV5-5 | NA | TGTGCCAGCAGCCAGAACAACAGGGAAACCGGGGAGCTGTTTTTT | CASSQNNRETGELFF
NA | TRBJ2-7 | TRBV4-2 | many | TGTGCCAGCAGCCGTGGACTGACCTACGAGCAGTACTTC | CASSRGLTYEQYF
TRBD1 | TRBJ2-3 | TRBV2 | NA | TGTGCCAGCAGTGTCCGGGGACAGGGGCGGACAGATACGCAGTATTTT | CASSVRGQGRTDTQYF
TRBD1 | TRBJ2-5 | TRBV20-1 | NA | TGCAGTGCTAGAAAATCAACAGGGGTAGAGACCCAGTACTTC | CSARKSTGVETQYF
NA | TRBJ2-7 | TRBV10-3 | NA | TGTGCCATCTCCACCCTGGGCGGCGAGCAGTACTTC | CAISTLGGEQYF
TRBD1 | TRBJ1-2 | TRBV27 | NA | TGTGCCAGCAGTCCCCGGGACAGGGCGGTCTATGGCTACACCTTC | CASSPRDRAVYGYTF
TRBD2 | TRBJ2-7 | TRBV20-1 | NA | TGCAGTGTCACGGGACTAGCGGGGTGGGAGCAGTACTTC | CSVTGLAGWEQYF
NA | TRBJ1-2 | TRBV6-2/TRBV6-3 | many | TGTGCCAGCACTCGCCGATGGGTTTCGGGGAACTATGGCTACACCTTC | CASTRRWVSGNYGYTF
NA | TRBJ2-7 | TRBV5-4 | NA | TGTGCCAGCAGATTAGCGCCGAGCCACGAGCAGTACTTC | CASRLAPSHEQYF
TRBD1 | TRBJ2-7 | TRBV6-1 | NA | TGTGCCAGCAGTGACTCCTTTGGGACAGGGGCCTCCGAAGGCGAGCAGTACTTC | CASSDSFGTGASEGEQYF
NA | TRBJ1-5 | TRBV6-1 | NA | TGTGCCAGCAGTGAATCAATATATAGCAATCAGCCCCAGCATTTT | CASSESIYSNQPQHF
NA | TRBJ2-7 | TRBV7-2 | NA | TGTACCAGCAGCCTATACTACGAGCAGTACTTC | CTSSLYYEQYF